This record looks at one T cell receptor (beta chain) sequence and its context. The antigen is unknown. V lost 8 bases, J lost 4 bases, and 6 bases stayed unmatched. The CDR3 runs to 13 residues. Germline CDR1 is SQVTM and CDR2 is ANQGSEA. This record comes from a study of T cell repertoires in cytomegalovirus infection. At the level of the study: Indications of both CMV infection and matching HLA type were provided by public TCR beta signatures.

TCRdb itself ran the reads through MiXCR, one entry per CDR3 protein. The sample carries about 100,000 distinct CDR3 sequences, roughly a quarter recorded once. Broader study findings: Identification of carriers of CMV plus the relevant HLA was performed using cumulative public TCR beta family frequency. The response measured ex vivo was dominated by TCR beta clonotypes (HLA-C-restricted and CMV-specific).

The origin of this receptor is a human donor in good health (CMV status not recorded). Some clones in this sample may be carry-over from other donors' samples. V and J are TRBV29-1 and TRBJ1-2; 11 bases match TRBD1. What was sequenced was CD8+ T cells from PBMCs. The CDR3 region is CSTWTGGGYGYTF. The CDR3 DNA reads TGCAGCACGTGGACAGGGGGCGGCTATGGCTACACCTTC.